This TCR beta chain was documented in a study of blood T cell repertoires in COVID-19. On the study more broadly: Sample material is recorded as cDNA or gDNA derived from T cells, B-cell-depleted T cells, or PBMCs.

This clone was observed a handful of times. The method was immunoSEQ multiplex PCR; TCRdb's version includes in-frame clones alone and lacks a portion of them. The sample has 210,000 or so clones; over 80% are singletons. J gave up 8 bases and V 4 bases, and 14 bases lay outside the gene matches. Germline V lookup: CDR1 LGHDT, CDR2 YNNKEL (reference sequence). The CDR3 is 16 amino acids. Sequenced input: peripheral blood. The source of this sequence is a human donor in a cohort sampled during active COVID-19. This rearrangement joins TRBV3-1 (or the pseudogene TRBV3-2) to TRBJ2-7, with 10 bases matching TRBD2. Written as DNA, the CDR3 is TGTGCCAGCAGCCTGGGGGGAACCGGGACTAGCGAAAAGCAGTACTTC. Amino acids: CASSLGGTGTSEKQYF.